This TCR beta chain was documented in a study of blood T cell repertoires in COVID-19. Study information: Whether acute or convalescent, the COVID-19 samples came from the United States, Italy and Spain. From T cells, B-cell-depleted T cells, or PBMCs came the material, which was cDNA or gDNA.

In the source study's methods: Reference gene primer amplification gave estimated nucleated cell counts. Assay used: immunoSEQ multiplex PCR; TCRdb lists only in-frame clones, some missing. The V and J calls and the clone size are those of that table, but D and trimming were determined from the DNA. The data show some 96,000 clones, 90% seen once. The V end lost 6 bases, the J end lost 3 bases, and 12 bases lay between the germline ends. CDR3 length equals 13 residues. Germline-derived CDR1 and CDR2 are SQVTM and ANQGSEA. This clone appeared a single time. The V and J genes are TRBV29-1 and TRBJ1-5; perhaps TRBD1 as D (6 bases). Input material: peripheral blood. This clonotype was sampled from a man in his sixties with acute or convalescent COVID-19. This chain's CDR3 is CSVQGGDNQPQHF. The CDR3 DNA is TGCAGCGTACAGGGAGGGGACAATCAGCCCCAGCATTTT.